This TCR beta chain appears in the sequencing data of a study of blood T cell repertoires in COVID-19. Study-wide context: Acute and convalescent COVID-19 samples came from the United States, Italy and Spain. PBMCs, B-cell-depleted T cells, or T cells provided the cDNA or gDNA that made up the material.

In its sample, this clone was seen once. There are 16 residues in the CDR3. From germline, CDR1 is SGHTS and CDR2 YDEGEE. V trimming: 1 base; J trimming: 4 bases; junction bases outside the gene matches: 3. In the source study's methods: Cell counts per sample came from amplifying reference gene primers. Using immunoSEQ multiplex PCR, the repertoire was profiled, and TCRdb retains in-frame clones only, with some absent. The V and J calls and the clone size are those of that table, but D and trimming were determined from the DNA. The sample has more than 350,000 clones, 85% to 90% seen once. The sample consisted of PBMCs or T cells enriched from blood (not recorded which). The TCR sequence derives from a young man who had recovered from COVID-19. V gene TRBV5-8 combines with J gene TRBJ2-2; the match to TRBD1 covers 11 bases. CDR3 protein: CASSLPGTGGTGELFF. CDR3 bases: TGTGCCAGCAGCTTGCCCGGGACAGGGGGCACCGGGGAGCTGTTTTTT.